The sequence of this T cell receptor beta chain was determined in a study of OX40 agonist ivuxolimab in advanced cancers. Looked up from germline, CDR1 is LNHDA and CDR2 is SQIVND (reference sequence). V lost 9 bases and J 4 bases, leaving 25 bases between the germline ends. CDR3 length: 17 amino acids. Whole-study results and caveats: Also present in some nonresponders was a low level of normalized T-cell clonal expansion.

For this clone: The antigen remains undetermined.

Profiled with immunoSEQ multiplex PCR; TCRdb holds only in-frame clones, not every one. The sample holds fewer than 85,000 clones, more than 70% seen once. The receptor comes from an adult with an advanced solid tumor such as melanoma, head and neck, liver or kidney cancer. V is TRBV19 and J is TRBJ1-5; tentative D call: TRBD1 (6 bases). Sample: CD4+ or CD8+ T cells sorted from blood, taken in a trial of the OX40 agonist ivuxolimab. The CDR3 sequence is CASRSGTLSIGNQPQHF. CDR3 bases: TGTGCCAGCAGGTCCGGGACACTTTCTATAGGAAATCAGCCCCAGCATTTT.